The text below deals with one T cell receptor (beta chain). Its antigen remains unidentified. These data are taken from a study of vaccination effects on CD4 cells after COVID-19. Profiling relied on immunoSEQ multiplex PCR, and the TCRdb table lists in-frame clones only, not all of them. Counted here are 20,000 to 30,000 clones, 70% to 80% occurring once; the ten biggest clones make up around 16%. With the ViraFEST assay, the study expanded antigen-specific CD4+ T cells using viral peptide pools, then sequenced them. The authors isolated CD4+ T cells after roughly 10 days of culture. SARS-CoV-2 infection was confirmed by PCR in the person between March and December 2020. The V gene lost 6 bases and the J gene lost 3 bases, with 24 bases spanning the gap. The CDR3 covers 17 residues. CDR1 is SGDLS and CDR2 is YYNGEE in the germline V gene. Findings and limits, study-wide: Long after vaccination, the clones induced by infection and by vaccine shrank markedly in size. Following vaccination, convalescents' spike-reactive clones were mostly new ones induced by the vaccine. In the study, convalescent patients were few, and early post-infection timepoints were absent.

The clonotype originates from a human donor who had a prior SARS-CoV-2 infection. The V and J genes are TRBV9 and TRBJ1-2; D uncertain. The starting material was CD4+ T cells from PBMCs cultured with SARS-CoV-2 spike peptides, obtained before COVID-19 vaccination. CDR3 in amino acids: CASTPSATAEGYYGYTF. The CDR3 DNA follows: TGTGCCAGCACCCCGTCAGCGACCGCGGAGGGTTACTATGGCTACACCTTC.